Listed here are 12 T cell receptor beta chains from one sample, sequenced in a study of vaccination effects on CD4 cells after COVID-19. For these TCRs, the target antigens are not known. Measured with immunoSEQ multiplex PCR; TCRdb has only the in-frame clones, and not every one. The sample includes 40,000 to 60,000 clones, roughly 72% of them seen just once. Culture lasted 10 days before CD4+ T cell isolation. This material consisted of CD4+ T cells from PBMCs cultured without peptide, taken before COVID-19 vaccination. Receptors originate from a human donor who had a prior SARS-CoV-2 infection.

The chain joins TRBV5-1 to TRBJ2-2, with 12 bases lining up with TRBD2. The CDR3 is made up of 17 amino acids. The germline V gene encodes CDR1 SGHRS and CDR2 YFSETQ. The V and J ends lost 3 bases and 4 bases, in that order; junction bases with no gene match: 7. The CDR3 DNA is TGCGCCAGCAGCTGGACTAGCGGGGCGGCGGGCACCGGGGAGCTGTTTTTT. Translation gives CASSWTSGAAGTGELFF.

The V gene is TRBV6-1, the J gene TRBJ2-7, with TRBD1 as a possible D gene (5 bases). Germline CDR1 MNHNS, CDR2 SASEGT. With 2 bases removed from V and 3 bases from J, the gap between germline ends came to 14 bases. The CDR3 contains 15 residues. CDR3 amino acids: CASSEMSDNFYEQYF. For the CDR3, the DNA is TGTGCCAGCAGTGAAATGTCGGACAATTTCTACGAGCAGTACTTC.

The rearrangement uses TRBV3-1 (or the pseudogene TRBV3-2) and TRBJ1-4; TRBD1 is a possible D gene (6 bases). Germline V gives CDR1 LGHDT, CDR2 YNNKEL (reference sequence). The ends were cut back, 5 bases at V and 13 bases at J, with 29 bases in the middle. The CDR3 covers 17 residues. Here the CDR3 DNA reads TGTGCCAGCAGCGAAGCCCCCCGACAGGCAGTTTTGCGTAGACTGTTTTTT. Translation: CASSEAPRQAVLRRLFF.

The V call is TRBV5-4, the J call TRBJ2-2; a possible D gene is TRBD2 (5 bases). The germline V gene has CDR1 SGHNT and CDR2 YYREEE (reference sequence). The V end was cut by 4 bases, the J end by 3 bases, with 13 bases between. The CDR3 has 15 residues. DNA of the CDR3: TGTGCCAGCAGCCACCGGGGTCAAGACACCGGGGAGCTGTTTTTT. It codes for CASSHRGQDTGELFF.

The chain is built from TRBV5-1 and TRBJ1-2; 8 positions match TRBD1. This CDR3 contains 13 residues. Germline CDR1 is SGHRS and CDR2 is YFSETQ. With V trimmed by 4 bases and J by 4 bases, 3 bases remained unmatched. Here the CDR3 reads CASSQGQAYGYTF. In DNA, the CDR3 is TGCGCCAGCAGCCAGGGACAGGCCTATGGCTACACCTTC.

CDR3 in amino acids: CAISGLAVYEQYF. CDR3 nucleotide sequence: TGTGCCATCAGTGGGCTAGCTGTCTACGAGCAGTACTTC. The V call is TRBV10-3, the J call TRBJ2-7; tentative D call: TRBD2 (5 bases). Germline assignment: CDR1 ENHRY and CDR2 SYGVKD. The ends were cut back, 4 bases at V and 3 bases at J, with 10 bases in the middle. CDR3 size: 13 residues.

The genes are TRBV6-2 or TRBV6-3 and TRBJ1-2, with TRBD1 matching 9 bases. CDR1 is MNHEY, CDR2 SVGEGT, per germline. This CDR3 region has 17 residues. V was clipped by 0 bases and J by 4 bases; unmatched bases: 9. CDR3 loop: CASSYSARADRGYGYTF. CDR3 bases: TGTGCCAGCAGTTACTCGGCCAGAGCGGACAGGGGCTATGGCTACACCTTC.

This chain connects TRBV5-4 to TRBJ2-7; D tentatively reads TRBD1 or TRBD2 (6 bases each). The CDR3 totals 15 residues. V was clipped by 0 bases and J by 6 bases, with 16 bases between them. CDR1 and CDR2 from the germline V gene are SGHNT and YYREEE (reference sequence). CDR3: CASSLDGGEWREQYF. In DNA, the CDR3 is TGTGCCAGCAGCTTGGACGGGGGCGAATGGCGCGAGCAGTACTTC.

The chain employs TRBV7-3 and TRBJ2-3; D could derive from TRBD1 or TRBD2 (6 bases each). Germline assignment: CDR1 SGHTA and CDR2 FQGTGA. The CDR3 runs to 14 residues. The V and J ends lost 4 bases and 5 bases respectively, with 13 bases between them. CDR3 in DNA: TGTGCCAGCAGCTCGGGGGCACAGGGAGATACGCAGTATTTT. This encodes CASSSGAQGDTQYF.

The rearrangement joins TRBV7-3 to TRBJ1-6; D not resolved. The CDR3 has 14 amino acids. Between the trimmed V and J ends, which lost 2 bases and 8 bases, there was a span of 10 bases. The germline V gene encodes CDR1 SGHTA and CDR2 FQGTGA. The CDR3 DNA follows: TGTGCCAGCAGCTTAGACCCCGAATATTCACCCCTCCACTTT. Its translation is CASSLDPEYSPLHF. Full variable domain (rest looked up from reference TRBV7-3 and TRBJ1-6): GAGVSQTPSNKVTEKGKYVELRCDPISGHTALYWYRQSLGQGPEFLIYFQGTGAADDSGLPNDRFFAVRPEGSVSTLKIQRTERGDSAVYLCASSLDPEYSPLHFGNGTRLTVT.

The sample holds one count of this clone. The chain has TRBV6-1 and TRBJ1-6; D remains ambiguous. This CDR3 has 14 amino acids. Germline-derived CDR1 and CDR2 are MNHNS and SASEGT. The V gene lost 1 base and the J gene lost 13 bases, with 14 bases spanning the gap. CDR3 DNA: TGTGCCAGCAGTGAAGTCCCGGTTTCGGGCCCCCTCCACTTT. Translation: CASSEVPVSGPLHF.

This clone was recorded a few times. The chain joins TRBV5-4 to TRBJ1-4, with a tentative D call TRBD1 (5 bases). Trimming stripped 7 bases from V and 6 bases from J, with 13 bases between. Germline V CDR1 and CDR2: SGHNT, YYREEE (reference sequence). The CDR3 loop spans 13 amino acids. CDR3 bases: TGTGCCAGCCGGCCCCAGGGCTATGAAAAACTGTTTTTT. This translates into CASRPQGYEKLFF.